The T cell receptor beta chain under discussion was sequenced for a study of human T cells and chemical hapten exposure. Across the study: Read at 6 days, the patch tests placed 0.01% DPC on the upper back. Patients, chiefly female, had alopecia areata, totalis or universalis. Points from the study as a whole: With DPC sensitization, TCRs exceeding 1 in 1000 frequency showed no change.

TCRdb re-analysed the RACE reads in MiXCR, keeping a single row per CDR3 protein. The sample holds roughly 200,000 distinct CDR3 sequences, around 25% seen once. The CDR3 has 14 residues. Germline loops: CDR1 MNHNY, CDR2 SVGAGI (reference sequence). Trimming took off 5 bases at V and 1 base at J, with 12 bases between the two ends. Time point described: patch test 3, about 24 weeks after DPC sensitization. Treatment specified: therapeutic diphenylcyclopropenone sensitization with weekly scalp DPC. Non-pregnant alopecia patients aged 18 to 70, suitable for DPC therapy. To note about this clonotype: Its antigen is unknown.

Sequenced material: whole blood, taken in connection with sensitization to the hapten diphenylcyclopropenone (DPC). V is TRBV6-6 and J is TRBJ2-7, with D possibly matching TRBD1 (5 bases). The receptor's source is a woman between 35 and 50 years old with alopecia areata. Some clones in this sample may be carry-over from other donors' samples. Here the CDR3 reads CASSHARVSYEQYF. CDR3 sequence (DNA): TGTGCCAGCAGTCACGCCAGGGTATCCTACGAGCAGTACTTC.